A single sample gave rise to the 16 T cell receptor beta chains below, sequenced in a study of CD8 T cells in Susac syndrome. RNA totalling roughly 0.45 to 1 ug underwent reverse transcription with random hexamers. TCRdb re-called the immunoSEQ multiplex PCR reads with MiXCR, one entry per CDR3 protein. The sample shows under 85,000 distinct CDR3 sequences, 94% of them seen only once. The sample comprised CD8+ T cells from PBMCs. The source is a human donor with Susac syndrome.

This clonotype is a singleton in its sample. The chain joins TRBV20-1 to TRBJ2-4; 12 nucleotides align to TRBD1. CDR3 length: 15 amino acids. V dropped 1 base and J dropped 7; count of bases not matched to a gene: 5. Germline CDR1 DFQATT, CDR2 SNEGSKA (reference sequence). The DNA for the CDR3 is TGCAGTGCTAGAGGATATGGGACAGGGGGCAACATTCAGTACTTC. Translated, it gives CSARGYGTGGNIQYF.

As regards this clonotype: Because the CDR3 is missing its conserved closing phenylalanine or tryptophan, this is likely a read error. The chain links TRBV14 to TRBJ2-1; no firm D call. The germline gives CDR1 SGHDN, CDR2 FVKESK. The CDR3 loop spans 13 amino acids. Trimming stripped 1 base from V and 6 bases from J, with 7 bases between. CDR3 residues: CASSQGQRNEQFL. CDR3 in DNA: TGTGCCAGCAGCCAAGGTCAGCGCAATGAGCAGTTCCTC.

The V call is TRBV3-1, the J call TRBJ2-3, with D tentatively TRBD2 (6 bases). Germline CDR1 and CDR2: LGHDT and YNNKEL (reference sequence). The V gene lost 3 bases and the J gene lost 3 bases, with 13 bases spanning the gap. This CDR3 spans 15 amino acids. The CDR3 DNA is TGTGCCAGCAGCCATACACTGACTAGTACAGATACGCAGTATTTT. Protein: CASSHTLTSTDTQYF.

This chain uses TRBV28 with TRBJ2-2; 9 bases map to TRBD1. With V trimmed by 5 bases and J by 6 bases, 4 bases remained unmatched. Looked up from germline, CDR1 is MDHEN and CDR2 is SYDVKM. There are 14 residues in the CDR3. Here the CDR3 DNA reads TGTGCCAGCAGTCCCCGGGACAGGGCCGGGGAGCTGTTTTTT. This gives the protein CASSPRDRAGELFF.

The chain recombines TRBV30 with TRBJ2-7; 9 bases are shared with TRBD2. The CDR3 loop spans 14 amino acids. The germline V gene has CDR1 GTSNPN and CDR2 SVGIG (reference sequence). V lost 0 bases and J lost 4; bases outside the gene matches: 4. In nucleotides, the CDR3 is TGTGCCTGGAGTGTAGGAGCGGGAGGTTACGAGCAGTACTTC. Encoded protein: CAWSVGAGGYEQYF.

This chain connects TRBV27 to TRBJ2-7, with D perhaps TRBD2 (8 bases). V shed 2 bases and J shed 3 bases, with 17 bases lying between them. The CDR3 runs to 16 residues. The germline V gene encodes CDR1 MNHEY and CDR2 SMNVEV (reference sequence). CDR3 region: CASSLVAGQTNYEQYF. In DNA, the CDR3 is TGTGCCAGCAGTTTAGTAGCGGGACAGACGAACTACGAGCAGTACTTC.

This sequence joins TRBV9 and TRBJ1-1; weak D call: TRBD1 (5 bases). CDR3 length: 13 residues. V shed 3 bases and J shed 1 base, with 7 bases lying between them. CDR1 is SGDLS and CDR2 is YYNGEE in the germline V gene. The CDR3 is CASSAQGNTEAFF. In DNA form, the CDR3 reads TGTGCCAGCAGCGCTCAGGGGAACACTGAAGCTTTCTTT.

The genes are TRBV7-9 and TRBJ1-5; no firm D call. The CDR3 contains 14 residues. Trimming cost V 3 bases and J 4 bases, with 10 bases left between them. Germline CDR1 reads SEHNR; CDR2 reads FQNEAQ (reference sequence). In nucleotides, the CDR3 is TGTGCCAGCAGCTTTTCGACGGGAAATCAGCCCCAGCATTTT. The encoded protein is CASSFSTGNQPQHF.

This sequence joins TRBV11-3 and TRBJ2-1; TRBD2 agrees at 11 bases. The CDR3 sequence is 15 residues long. The V segment lost 5 bases and the J segment 5 bases; nucleotides outside the gene matches: 5. The V gene's germline CDR1 is SGHNT and CDR2 YENEEA. The CDR3 sequence is CASSLGGLADNEQFF. The DNA for the CDR3 is TGTGCCAGCAGCCTGGGGGGACTAGCGGACAATGAGCAGTTCTTC.

Turning to this clonotype: At one end, the junction sequence differs from germline, possibly due to a read error. The chain is built from TRBV20-1 and TRBJ2-7, with TRBD2 matching over 7 bases. The CDR3 totals 10 residues. The germline V gene encodes CDR1 DFQATT and CDR2 SNEGSKA (reference sequence). CDR3 sequence (DNA): TGCAGTGCTAGTGGCGGACTAGGGAACTTC. Translated: CSASGGLGNF.

This clonotype was detected only once. The CDR3 nucleotides read TGTGCCACCAGTGCGGGAGGAGAAACAGATACGCAGTATTTT. Residues: CATSAGGETDTQYF. The chain combines TRBV24-1 with TRBJ2-3, with 7 bases aligning to TRBD2. This CDR3 region has 14 residues. Germline assignment: CDR1 KGHDR and CDR2 SFDVKD. J was trimmed by 3 bases and V by 5 bases; bases with no gene match: 4.

The V call is TRBV15, the J call TRBJ1-1; D is undetermined. Germline CDR1 and CDR2: LNHNV and YYDKDF (reference sequence). V dropped 5 bases and J dropped 2 bases, with 12 bases sitting between them. There are 14 residues in the CDR3. The CDR3 loop is CATSGIPPNTEAFF. The CDR3 DNA follows: TGTGCCACCAGCGGAATCCCGCCTAACACTGAAGCTTTCTTT.

The V gene is TRBV19, the J gene TRBJ2-1, with D hard to call. Trimming took off 3 bases at V and 7 bases at J, with 7 bases between the two ends. Germline V gene data show CDR1 as LNHDA and CDR2 as SQIVND (reference sequence). The CDR3 loop spans 12 amino acids. CDR3 nucleotides: TGTGCCAGTAGTATGTGGTCAAATGAGCAGTTCTTC. Translating gives CASSMWSNEQFF.

The gene calls are TRBV2 and TRBJ2-3; 8 bases map to TRBD2. Germline CDR1 and CDR2: SNHLY and FYNNEI. This CDR3 has 16 amino acids. The junction had 7 bases not matched to a gene; V was cut back by 4 bases and J by 1 base. CDR3 residues: CASSGPLAARTDTQYF. The CDR3 region has the DNA TGTGCCAGCAGTGGCCCACTAGCGGCCCGCACAGATACGCAGTATTTT. Combining the CDR3 with reference TRBV2 and TRBJ2-3 gives the whole variable domain EPEVTQTPSHQVTQMGQEVILRCVPISNHLYFYWYRQILGQKVEFLVSFYNNEISEKSEIFDDQFSVERPDGSNFTLKIRSTKLEDSAMYFCASSGPLAARTDTQYFGPGTRLTVL.

The chain couples TRBV2 to TRBJ2-1, with 11 bases matching TRBD2. J gave up 8 bases and V 6 bases, and 9 bases lay outside the gene matches. Per the germline V gene, CDR1 is SNHLY and CDR2 is FYNNEI. This CDR3 region has 15 residues. The CDR3 bases are TGTGCCAGCAGGGAACTAGCGGGAGCGGACGATGAGCAGTTCTTC. Translating gives CASRELAGADDEQFF.

V usage is TRBV27 and J usage is TRBJ2-5; D tentatively fits TRBD1 or TRBD2 (5 bases each). The CDR3 length is 14 residues. V was trimmed by 6 bases and J by 9 bases, leaving 20 bases between them. CDR1 is MNHEY and CDR2 is SMNVEV in the germline V gene (reference sequence). CDR3 sequence reads: CASSDTGTSRAQYF. CDR3 nucleotide sequence: TGTGCCAGCAGCGACACCGGGACCTCTAGGGCCCAGTACTTC.